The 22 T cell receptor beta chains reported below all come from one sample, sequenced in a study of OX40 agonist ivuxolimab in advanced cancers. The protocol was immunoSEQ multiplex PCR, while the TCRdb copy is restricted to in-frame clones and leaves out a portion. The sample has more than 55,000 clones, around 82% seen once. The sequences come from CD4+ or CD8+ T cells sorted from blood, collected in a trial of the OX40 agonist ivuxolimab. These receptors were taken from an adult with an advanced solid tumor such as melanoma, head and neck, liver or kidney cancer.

The DNA of the CDR3 is TGTGCCAGCAGCTTCCTAGGACCCGACTCTGGAAACACCATATATTTT. It specifies CASSFLGPDSGNTIYF. The V and J genes are TRBV11-2 and TRBJ1-3; D is ambiguous. The CDR3 totals 16 residues. The ends were cut back, 3 bases at V and 0 bases at J, with 12 bases in the middle. Germline V gene lookup returns CDR1 SGHAT and CDR2 FQNNGV.

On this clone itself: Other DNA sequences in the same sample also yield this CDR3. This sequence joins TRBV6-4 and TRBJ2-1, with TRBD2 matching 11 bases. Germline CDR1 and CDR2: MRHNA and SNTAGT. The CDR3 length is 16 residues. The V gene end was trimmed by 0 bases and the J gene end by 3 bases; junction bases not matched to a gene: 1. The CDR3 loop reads CASSDSGTSGYNEQFF. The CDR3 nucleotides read TGTGCCAGCAGTGACTCGGGGACTAGCGGCTACAATGAGCAGTTCTTC.

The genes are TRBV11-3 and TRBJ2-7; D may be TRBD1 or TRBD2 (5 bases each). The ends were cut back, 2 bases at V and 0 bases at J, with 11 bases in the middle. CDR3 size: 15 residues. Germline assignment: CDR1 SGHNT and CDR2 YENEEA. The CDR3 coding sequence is TGTGCCAGCAGCTTACAATCGGGACCCTCCTACGAGCAGTACTTC. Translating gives CASSLQSGPSYEQYF.

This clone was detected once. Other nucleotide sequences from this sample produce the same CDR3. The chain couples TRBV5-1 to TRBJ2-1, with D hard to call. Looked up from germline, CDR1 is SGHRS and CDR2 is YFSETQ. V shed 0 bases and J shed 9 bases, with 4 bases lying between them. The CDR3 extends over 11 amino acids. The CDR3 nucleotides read TGCGCCAGCAGCTTGGGTGGTGAGCAGTTCTTC. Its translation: CASSLGGEQFF.

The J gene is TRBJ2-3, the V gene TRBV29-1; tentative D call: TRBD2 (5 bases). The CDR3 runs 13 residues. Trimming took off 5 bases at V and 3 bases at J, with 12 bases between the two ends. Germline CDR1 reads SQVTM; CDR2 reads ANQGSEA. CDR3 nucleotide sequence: TGCAGCGTTTCGGTAACGGGGACAGATACGCAGTATTTT. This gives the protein CSVSVTGTDTQYF.

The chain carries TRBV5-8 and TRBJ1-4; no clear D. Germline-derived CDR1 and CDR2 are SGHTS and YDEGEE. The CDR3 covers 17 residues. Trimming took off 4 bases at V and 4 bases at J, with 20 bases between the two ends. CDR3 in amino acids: CASSGFHGNSGNEKLFF. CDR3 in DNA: TGTGCCAGCAGCGGCTTCCATGGAAACTCCGGTAATGAAAAACTGTTTTTT.

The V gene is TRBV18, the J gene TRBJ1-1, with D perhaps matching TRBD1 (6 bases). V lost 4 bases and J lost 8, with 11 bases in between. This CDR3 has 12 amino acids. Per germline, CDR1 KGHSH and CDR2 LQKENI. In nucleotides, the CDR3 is TGTGCCAGCTCACAGGTCGGACAGGAAGCTTTCTTT. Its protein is CASSQVGQEAFF. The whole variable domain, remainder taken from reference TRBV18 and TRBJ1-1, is NAGVMQNPRHLVRRRGQEARLRCSPMKGHSHVYWYRQLPEEGLKFMVYLQKENIIDESGMPKERFSAEFPKEGPSILRIQQVVRGDSAAYFCASSQVGQEAFFGQGTRLTVV.

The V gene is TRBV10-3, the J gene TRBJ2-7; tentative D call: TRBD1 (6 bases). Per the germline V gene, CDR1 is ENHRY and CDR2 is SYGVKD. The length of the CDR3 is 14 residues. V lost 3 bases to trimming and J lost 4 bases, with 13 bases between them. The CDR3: CAISERQESYEQYF. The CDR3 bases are TGTGCCATCAGTGAACGACAGGAATCATACGAGCAGTACTTC.

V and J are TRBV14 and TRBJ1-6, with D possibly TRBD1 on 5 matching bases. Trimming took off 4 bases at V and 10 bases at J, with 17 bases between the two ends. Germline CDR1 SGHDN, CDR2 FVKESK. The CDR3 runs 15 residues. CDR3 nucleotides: TGTGCCAGCAGCCCCCGAGCGGGGGTTGGGTCACCCCTCCACTTT. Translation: CASSPRAGVGSPLHF.

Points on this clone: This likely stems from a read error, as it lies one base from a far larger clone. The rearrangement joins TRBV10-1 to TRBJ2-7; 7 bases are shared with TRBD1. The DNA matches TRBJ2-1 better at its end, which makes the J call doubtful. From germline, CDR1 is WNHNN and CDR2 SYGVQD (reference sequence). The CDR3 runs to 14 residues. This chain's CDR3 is CASSDDRALSEQFF. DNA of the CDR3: TGCGCCAGCAGTGATGACAGGGCGCTTTCCGAGCAGTTCTTC.

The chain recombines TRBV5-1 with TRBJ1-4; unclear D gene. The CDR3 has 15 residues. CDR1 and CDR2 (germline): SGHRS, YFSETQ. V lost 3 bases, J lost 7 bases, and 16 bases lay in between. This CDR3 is CASSSLGSGGEKLFF. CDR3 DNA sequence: TGCGCCAGCAGCTCCTTGGGCTCAGGCGGTGAAAAACTGTTTTTT. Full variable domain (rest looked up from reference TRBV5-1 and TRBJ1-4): KAGVTQTPRYLIKTRGQQVTLSCSPISGHRSVSWYQQTPGQGLQFLFEYFSETQRNKGNFPGRFSGRQFSNSRSEMNVSTLELGDSALYLCASSSLGSGGEKLFFGSGTQLSVL.

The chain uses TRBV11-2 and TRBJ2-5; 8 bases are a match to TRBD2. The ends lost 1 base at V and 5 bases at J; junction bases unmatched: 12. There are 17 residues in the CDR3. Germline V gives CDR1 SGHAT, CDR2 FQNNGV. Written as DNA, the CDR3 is TGTGCCAGCAGCTTAGCGCGTTGGACTAGCACGGATGAGACCCAGTACTTC. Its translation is CASSLARWTSTDETQYF.

The CDR3 region is CSVSGQGYEQYF. In nucleotides, the CDR3 is TGCAGCGTTTCGGGACAGGGCTACGAGCAGTACTTC. The rearrangement uses TRBV29-1 and TRBJ2-7, with TRBD1 matching 9 bases. In germline, CDR1 is SQVTM, CDR2 ANQGSEA. This CDR3 region has 12 residues. Trimming at V came to 5 bases and at J to 3 bases, leaving 2 bases not matched to a gene.

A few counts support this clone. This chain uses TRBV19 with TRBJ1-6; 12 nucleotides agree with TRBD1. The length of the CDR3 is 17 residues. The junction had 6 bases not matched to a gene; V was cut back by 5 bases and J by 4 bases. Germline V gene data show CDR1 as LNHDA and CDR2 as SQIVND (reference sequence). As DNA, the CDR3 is TGTGCCAGTAGTGGGACAGGGGGCAGAGGGTATAATTCACCCCTCCACTTT. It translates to CASSGTGGRGYNSPLHF.

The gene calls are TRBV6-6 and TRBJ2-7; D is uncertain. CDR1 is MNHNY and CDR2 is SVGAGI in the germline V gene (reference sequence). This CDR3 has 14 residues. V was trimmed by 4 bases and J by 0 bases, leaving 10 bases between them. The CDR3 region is CASSLRPSSYEQYF. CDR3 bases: TGTGCCAGCAGTTTAAGACCGAGCTCCTACGAGCAGTACTTC.

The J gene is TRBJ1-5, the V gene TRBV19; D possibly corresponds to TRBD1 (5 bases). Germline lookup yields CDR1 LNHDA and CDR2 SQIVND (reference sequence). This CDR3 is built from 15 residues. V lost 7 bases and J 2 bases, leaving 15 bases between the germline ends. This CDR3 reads CASNLGGWGNQPQHF. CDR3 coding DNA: TGTGCCAGTAATCTCGGGGGGTGGGGCAATCAGCCCCAGCATTTT.

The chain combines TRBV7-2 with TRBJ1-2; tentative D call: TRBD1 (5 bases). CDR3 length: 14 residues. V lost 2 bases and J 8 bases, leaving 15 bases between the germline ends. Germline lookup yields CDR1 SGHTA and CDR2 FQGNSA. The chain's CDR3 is CASSLLGRRRGYTF. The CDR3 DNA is TGTGCCAGCAGCTTACTGGGACGTCGGAGGGGCTACACCTTC.

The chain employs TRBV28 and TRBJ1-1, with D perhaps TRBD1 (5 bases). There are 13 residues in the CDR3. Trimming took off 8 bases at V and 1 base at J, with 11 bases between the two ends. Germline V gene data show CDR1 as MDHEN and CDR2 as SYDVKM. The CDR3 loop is CASGRQPNTEAFF. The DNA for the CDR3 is TGTGCCAGCGGGAGACAGCCGAACACTGAAGCTTTCTTT.

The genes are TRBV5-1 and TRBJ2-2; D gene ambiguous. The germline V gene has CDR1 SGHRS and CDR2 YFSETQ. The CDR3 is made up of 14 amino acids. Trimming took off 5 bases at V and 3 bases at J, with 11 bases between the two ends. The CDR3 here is CASRNRVDTGELFF. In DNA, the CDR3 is TGCGCCAGCAGGAATAGGGTGGACACCGGGGAGCTGTTTTTT.

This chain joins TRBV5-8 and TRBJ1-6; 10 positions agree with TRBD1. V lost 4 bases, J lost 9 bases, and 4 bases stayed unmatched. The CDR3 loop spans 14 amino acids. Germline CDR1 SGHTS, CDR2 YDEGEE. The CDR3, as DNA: TGTGCCAGCAGCCGGACAGGGGGTGGTTCACCCCTCCACTTT. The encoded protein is CASSRTGGGSPLHF.

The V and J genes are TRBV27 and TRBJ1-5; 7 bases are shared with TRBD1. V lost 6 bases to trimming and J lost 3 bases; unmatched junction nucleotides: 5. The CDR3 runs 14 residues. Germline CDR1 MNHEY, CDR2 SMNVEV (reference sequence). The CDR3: CASSPQGHNQPQHF. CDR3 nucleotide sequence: TGTGCCAGCAGCCCACAGGGGCACAATCAGCCCCAGCATTTT.

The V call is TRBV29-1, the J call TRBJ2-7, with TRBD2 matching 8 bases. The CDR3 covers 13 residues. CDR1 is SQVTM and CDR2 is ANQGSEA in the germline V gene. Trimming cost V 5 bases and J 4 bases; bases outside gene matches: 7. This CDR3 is CSVTGGSGYEQYF. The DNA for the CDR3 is TGCAGCGTTACGGGAGGGTCCGGGTACGAGCAGTACTTC.